This T cell receptor (beta chain) was recovered during a study of molecular identifiers for immune sequencing clone quantification. This CDR3 has 14 amino acids. V lost 1 base to trimming and J lost 5 bases, with 12 bases between them. The germline gives CDR1 LGHNA, CDR2 YNFKEQ. In this sample, this clonotype turned up many times. MiXCR was run by TCRdb on the PCR reads, yielding one entry per CDR3 protein. The sample shows about 40,000 distinct CDR3 sequences, approximately 17% of them seen only once. The TCR comes from a human donor in good health. Some libraries in this study had Jurkat cell RNA spiked in. The material sequenced was naive CD8+ T cells from blood, with Jurkat cell RNA spiked in. Subset of the sample: FACS-sorted CD8+CD4-CCR7+CD45RA+ naive T cells. The chain carries TRBV4-2 and TRBJ2-7; D remains ambiguous. The CDR3 DNA reads TGTGCCAGCAGCCAAGGGTGGGGTGACGACGAGCAGTACTTC. Translating it yields CASSQGWGDDEQYF.